These 26 T cell receptor beta chains share one sample of origin, sequenced in a study of blood T cell repertoires in COVID-19. Data came from immunoSEQ multiplex PCR; TCRdb stores just in-frame clones and leaves some out. The repertoire holds about 200,000 clones, with about three quarters as singletons. Sequenced sample: peripheral blood. These receptors were taken from a woman between 65 and 79 years old with acute or convalescent COVID-19.

The V and J genes are TRBV11-2 and TRBJ2-5; D possibly corresponds to TRBD2 (5 bases). The CDR3 covers 13 residues. V lost 4 bases to trimming and J lost 2 bases, with 8 bases between them. Germline V gives CDR1 SGHAT, CDR2 FQNNGV. As DNA, the CDR3 is TGTGCCAGCAGCTCATCGGGACAAGAGACCCAGTACTTC. It codes for CASSSSGQETQYF.

The chain joins TRBV3-1 (or the pseudogene TRBV3-2) to TRBJ1-2, with 7 bases lining up with TRBD1. This CDR3 spans 13 amino acids. Germline V gene sequence: CDR1 LGHDT, CDR2 YNNKEL (reference sequence). V gave up 9 bases and J gave up 0 bases; unmatched junction bases: 4. The CDR3 DNA reads TGTGCCAGTTCAGGGGGAACTAACTATGGCTACACCTTC. It codes for CASSGGTNYGYTF.

The chain couples TRBV6-5 to TRBJ2-1; D perhaps matches TRBD2 (5 bases). Per the germline V gene, CDR1 is MNHEY and CDR2 is SVGAGI. V lost 6 bases to trimming and J lost 8 bases, with 8 bases between them. The CDR3 has 11 residues. The CDR3 spells CASSRGYEQFF. CDR3 nucleotides: TGTGCCAGCAGCCGCGGGTATGAGCAGTTCTTC.

This chain joins TRBV6-5 and TRBJ1-2, with 8 nucleotides matching TRBD1. The V segment lost 0 bases and the J segment 7 bases; nucleotides outside the gene matches: 7. The CDR3 has 15 amino acids. Germline V CDR1 and CDR2: MNHEY, SVGAGI. This CDR3 reads CASSYSWQGAGGYTF. In nucleotides, the CDR3 is TGTGCCAGCAGTTACTCGTGGCAGGGGGCGGGTGGCTACACCTTC.

This clone was counted a few times. The gene calls are TRBV5-1 and TRBJ2-7; the match to TRBD1 covers 9 bases. This CDR3 has 13 amino acids. Per the germline V gene, CDR1 is SGHRS and CDR2 is YFSETQ. V shed 4 bases and J 6 bases; nucleotides not matched to a gene: 5. In DNA form, the CDR3 reads TGCGCCAGCAGCATCCGGGACAGGGCCGAGCAGTACTTC. Its protein is CASSIRDRAEQYF.

The chain joins TRBV19 to TRBJ1-1; 10 nucleotides match TRBD1. The V and J ends lost 4 bases and 4 bases, in that order; junction bases with no gene match: 9. CDR1 and CDR2 from the germline V gene are LNHDA and SQIVND (reference sequence). The CDR3 has 16 residues. CDR3 sequence reads: CASSKGQGRMGTEAFF. The CDR3, as DNA: TGTGCCAGTAGTAAGGGACAGGGGCGAATGGGCACTGAAGCTTTCTTT.

The genes are TRBV19 and TRBJ2-6; 7 bases fit TRBD1. The V gene end was trimmed by 5 bases and the J gene end by 0 bases; junction bases not matched to a gene: 10. Germline loops: CDR1 LNHDA, CDR2 SQIVND (reference sequence). This CDR3 contains 18 residues. The CDR3 bases are TGTGCCAGTAGTTTAGCCGGGACAGCTAGCTCTGGGGCCAACGTCCTGACTTTC. Translation: CASSLAGTASSGANVLTF.

For the CDR3, the DNA is TGTGCCAGCCACCGAACAGACTACGAGCAGTACTTC. It specifies CASHRTDYEQYF. V usage is TRBV28 and J usage is TRBJ2-7; D ambiguous. V was shortened by 8 bases and J by 3 bases, with 11 bases between the two germline ends. The CDR3 consists of 12 residues. Germline V gene data show CDR1 as MDHEN and CDR2 as SYDVKM.

The chain joins TRBV18 to TRBJ1-6; TRBD1 aligns across 10 bases. The CDR3 is 16 residues long. V lost 4 bases and J lost 8; bases outside the gene matches: 8. CDR1 and CDR2 (germline): KGHSH, LQKENI. The CDR3 is CASSLGTGVLHSPLHF. DNA for the CDR3: TGTGCCAGCTCACTCGGGACAGGGGTTTTGCATTCACCCCTCCACTTT.

V gene TRBV24-1 combines with J gene TRBJ1-5; D is ambiguous. The germline V gene encodes CDR1 KGHDR and CDR2 SFDVKD. The CDR3 covers 15 residues. The V end lost 6 bases, the J end lost 3 bases, and 14 bases lay between the germline ends. Here the CDR3 reads CATSIQRRFNQPQHF. The CDR3 nucleotides are TGTGCCACCAGTATACAGAGGAGGTTCAATCAGCCCCAGCATTTT.

This clone was seen a single time. At one end, the junction sequence differs from germline, possibly due to a read error. The chain couples TRBV7-6 to TRBJ2-1; D perhaps matches TRBD2 (7 bases). This CDR3 spans 13 amino acids. Germline CDR1 reads SGHVS; CDR2 reads FNYEAQ. CDR3 in amino acids: CASSLSEGGPCLF. The CDR3 DNA sequence: TGTGCCAGCAGCTTATCCGAGGGGGGGCCCTGCCTCTTC.

The rearrangement uses TRBV7-2 and TRBJ1-6; 8 positions match TRBD1. The CDR3 is made up of 19 amino acids. Germline V gives CDR1 SGHTA, CDR2 FQGNSA. The V and J ends lost 4 bases and 0 bases, in that order; junction bases with no gene match: 11. CDR3 sequence reads: CASSSEKDRASSYNSPLHF. The DNA of the CDR3 is TGTGCCAGCAGCTCAGAGAAGGACAGGGCGAGCTCCTATAATTCACCCCTCCACTTT.

This rearrangement joins TRBV5-1 to TRBJ2-2; 7 nucleotides agree with TRBD2. The CDR3 has 13 residues. V was pared by 3 bases and J by 6 bases, with 2 bases of the junction left unmatched. CDR1 is SGHRS, CDR2 YFSETQ, per germline. The CDR3, as DNA: TGCGCCAGCAGCTCGGGGAGGGCCGGGGAGCTGTTTTTT. This codes for CASSSGRAGELFF.

The chain has TRBV5-4 and TRBJ1-1; D possibly corresponds to TRBD1 (5 bases). Germline V gives CDR1 SGHNT, CDR2 YYREEE (reference sequence). This CDR3 contains 16 residues. V was clipped by 3 bases and J by 4 bases, with 19 bases between them. The CDR3 loop reads CASSSPRPGGSTEAFF. The CDR3 DNA sequence: TGTGCCAGCAGCTCTCCCCGACCCGGGGGGAGCACTGAAGCTTTCTTT.

This clone has more than one count but fewer than ten. The chain joins TRBV6-6 to TRBJ2-1, with D tentatively TRBD2 (5 bases). CDR3 length: 15 residues. V lost 2 bases, J lost 0 bases, and 8 bases lay in between. Germline values: CDR1 MNHNY, CDR2 SVGAGI (reference sequence). CDR3 amino acids: CASSYEGSSYNEQFF. The CDR3 nucleotides read TGTGCCAGCAGTTACGAAGGGAGCTCCTACAATGAGCAGTTCTTC.

Comment on this clone: This sequence is one base from a far larger clone and is likely a read error. The rearrangement joins TRBV3-1 (or the pseudogene TRBV3-2) to TRBJ2-3; D is perhaps TRBD2 (5 bases). The germline V gene has CDR1 LGHDT and CDR2 YNNKEL (reference sequence). V was shortened by 0 bases and J by 3 bases, with 7 bases between the two germline ends. The CDR3 covers 14 residues. DNA for the CDR3: TGTGCCAGCAGCCAAGAGTGGAGGACAGATACGCAGTATTTT. Amino acids: CASSQEWRTDTQYF.

CDR3 coding DNA: TGTGCCAGCAGCCTCAGTCAGGGGGCTTACAATGAGCAGTTCTTC. It codes for CASSLSQGAYNEQFF. The J gene is TRBJ2-1, the V gene TRBV5-5, with TRBD1 matching 8 bases. The J segment lost 4 bases and the V segment lost 4 bases, leaving 7 bases of the junction unmatched. The germline CDR1 and CDR2 sequences are SGHKS and YYEKEE (reference sequence). This CDR3 region has 15 residues.

The chain carries TRBV6-5 and TRBJ1-1; D is unresolved. V dropped 5 bases and J dropped 5 bases, with 6 bases sitting between them. Germline V gives CDR1 MNHEY, CDR2 SVGAGI. This CDR3 is 11 amino acids long. CDR3 amino acids: CASSPETEAFF. CDR3 bases: TGTGCCAGCAGTCCGGAGACTGAAGCTTTCTTT.

This sequence joins TRBV24-1 and TRBJ2-5; D is uncertain. Between the trimmed V and J ends, which lost 9 bases and 5 bases, there was a span of 9 bases. This CDR3 has 11 amino acids. Germline V gene sequence: CDR1 KGHDR, CDR2 SFDVKD. The CDR3, as DNA: TGTGCCACCGGCCCCTGGGAGACCCAGTACTTC. Its protein is CATGPWETQYF.

V is TRBV7-9 and J is TRBJ2-3; 8 positions agree with TRBD2. The CDR3 spans 15 residues. V gave up 1 base and J gave up 4 bases; unmatched junction bases: 4. Germline V gene data show CDR1 as SEHNR and CDR2 as FQNEAQ (reference sequence). CDR3 coding DNA: TGTGCCAGCAGCTTAGTAGTCGGGGGGGCAGATACGCAGTATTTT. Its protein is CASSLVVGGADTQYF. Complete variable domain (other parts from reference TRBV7-9 and TRBJ2-3): DTGVSQNPRHKITKRGQNVTFRCDPISEHNRLYWYRQTLGQGPEFLTYFQNEAQLEKSRLLSDRFSAERPKGSFSTLEIQRTEQGDSAMYLCASSLVVGGADTQYFGPGTRLTVL.

This clone was detected only once. The V and J genes are TRBV10-3 and TRBJ1-4; TRBD1 agrees at 8 bases. Germline CDR1 is ENHRY and CDR2 is SYGVKD. The V and J ends lost 0 bases and 8 bases, in that order; junction bases with no gene match: 8. The CDR3 is 16 residues long. CDR3 protein: CAISESGQGEREKLFF. The CDR3 bases are TGTGCCATCAGTGAGTCCGGACAGGGTGAAAGAGAAAAACTGTTTTTT.

V usage is TRBV19 and J usage is TRBJ1-2; possibly TRBD1 for D (6 bases). From germline, CDR1 is LNHDA and CDR2 SQIVND (reference sequence). The CDR3 contains 14 residues. The ends were cut back, 2 bases at V and 4 bases at J, with 11 bases in the middle. CDR3 region: CASSITGIGYGYTF. CDR3 in DNA: TGTGCCAGTAGTATAACAGGGATCGGCTATGGCTACACCTTC. Full variable domain (rest looked up from reference TRBV19 and TRBJ1-2): DGGITQSPKYLFRKEGQNVTLSCEQNLNHDAMYWYRQDPGQGLRLIYYSQIVNDFQKGDIAEGYSVSREKKESFPLTVTSAQKNPTAFYLCASSITGIGYGYTFGSGTRLTVV.

The chain joins TRBV27 to TRBJ1-5; perhaps TRBD1 as D (6 bases). Germline assignment: CDR1 MNHEY and CDR2 SMNVEV (reference sequence). CDR3 size: 16 residues. V was clipped by 1 base and J by 4 bases, with 14 bases between them. The chain's CDR3 is CASSLWGGDRNQPQHF. CDR3 DNA sequence: TGTGCCAGCAGTTTATGGGGGGGCGACCGGAATCAGCCCCAGCATTTT.

This clone was recorded a few times. V gene TRBV7-2 combines with J gene TRBJ2-5; no clear D gene. The CDR3 spans 13 residues. Germline lookup yields CDR1 SGHTA and CDR2 FQGNSA. V was trimmed by 1 base and J by 1 base, leaving 4 bases between them. CDR3 protein: CASSLELQETQYF. In DNA, the CDR3 is TGTGCCAGCAGCTTAGAACTCCAAGAGACCCAGTACTTC. Full variable domain (rest looked up from reference TRBV7-2 and TRBJ2-5): GAGVSQSPSNKVTEKGKDVELRCDPISGHTALYWYRQSLGQGLEFLIYFQGNSAPDKSGLPSDRFSAERTGGSVSTLTIQRTQQEDSAVYLCASSLELQETQYFGPGTRLLVL.

The chain joins TRBV1 to TRBJ1-5. TRBV1 is a listed pseudogene. The CDR3 is 20 amino acids. The CDR3 is CTSSQLLPGEGIYSNQPQHF. The CDR3 nucleotides read TGCACCAGCAGCCAATTATTGCCAGGGGAGGGAATTTATAGCAATCAGCCCCAGCATTTT.

This sequence joins TRBV6-5 and TRBJ2-7; D may be TRBD1 (6 bases). The V and J ends lost 2 bases and 2 bases respectively, with 10 bases between them. Germline values: CDR1 MNHEY, CDR2 SVGAGI. This CDR3 contains 14 residues. The CDR3 reads CASSYGQMPYEQYF. CDR3 bases: TGTGCCAGCAGTTACGGACAGATGCCCTACGAGCAGTACTTC.